The clone carrying this TCR beta chain showed up many times. The antigen is not known. The data derive from a study of neurological immune-mediated disorders. General study findings and limits: None of the CDR3 amino acid sequences found in expanded clones was shared across subjects. This suggests that the TCR-beta repertoires were private in all groups.

TCRdb reprocessed the 5' RACE reads with MiXCR, giving one entry per CDR3 protein. The sample includes approximately 36,000 distinct CDR3 sequences, about 3.3% of them seen just once. This CDR3 spans 14 amino acids. Germline V gives CDR1 WNHNN, CDR2 SYGVQD (reference sequence). Trimming took off 3 bases at V and 3 bases at J, with 10 bases between the two ends. Specified time point: longitudinal time-point 1 (baseline). The unsorted libraries were generated from a total of 2 million PBMCs, which had been stored in RNAlater at -80 C. Sequenced sample: PBMCs. This sequence was found in a woman aged 60-75 years with multiple sclerosis. V usage is TRBV10-1 and J usage is TRBJ2-3; perhaps TRBD2 as D (6 bases). The CDR3 region is CASSEGGVTDTQYF. DNA of the CDR3: TGCGCCAGCAGTGAAGGCGGGGTAACAGATACGCAGTATTTT.